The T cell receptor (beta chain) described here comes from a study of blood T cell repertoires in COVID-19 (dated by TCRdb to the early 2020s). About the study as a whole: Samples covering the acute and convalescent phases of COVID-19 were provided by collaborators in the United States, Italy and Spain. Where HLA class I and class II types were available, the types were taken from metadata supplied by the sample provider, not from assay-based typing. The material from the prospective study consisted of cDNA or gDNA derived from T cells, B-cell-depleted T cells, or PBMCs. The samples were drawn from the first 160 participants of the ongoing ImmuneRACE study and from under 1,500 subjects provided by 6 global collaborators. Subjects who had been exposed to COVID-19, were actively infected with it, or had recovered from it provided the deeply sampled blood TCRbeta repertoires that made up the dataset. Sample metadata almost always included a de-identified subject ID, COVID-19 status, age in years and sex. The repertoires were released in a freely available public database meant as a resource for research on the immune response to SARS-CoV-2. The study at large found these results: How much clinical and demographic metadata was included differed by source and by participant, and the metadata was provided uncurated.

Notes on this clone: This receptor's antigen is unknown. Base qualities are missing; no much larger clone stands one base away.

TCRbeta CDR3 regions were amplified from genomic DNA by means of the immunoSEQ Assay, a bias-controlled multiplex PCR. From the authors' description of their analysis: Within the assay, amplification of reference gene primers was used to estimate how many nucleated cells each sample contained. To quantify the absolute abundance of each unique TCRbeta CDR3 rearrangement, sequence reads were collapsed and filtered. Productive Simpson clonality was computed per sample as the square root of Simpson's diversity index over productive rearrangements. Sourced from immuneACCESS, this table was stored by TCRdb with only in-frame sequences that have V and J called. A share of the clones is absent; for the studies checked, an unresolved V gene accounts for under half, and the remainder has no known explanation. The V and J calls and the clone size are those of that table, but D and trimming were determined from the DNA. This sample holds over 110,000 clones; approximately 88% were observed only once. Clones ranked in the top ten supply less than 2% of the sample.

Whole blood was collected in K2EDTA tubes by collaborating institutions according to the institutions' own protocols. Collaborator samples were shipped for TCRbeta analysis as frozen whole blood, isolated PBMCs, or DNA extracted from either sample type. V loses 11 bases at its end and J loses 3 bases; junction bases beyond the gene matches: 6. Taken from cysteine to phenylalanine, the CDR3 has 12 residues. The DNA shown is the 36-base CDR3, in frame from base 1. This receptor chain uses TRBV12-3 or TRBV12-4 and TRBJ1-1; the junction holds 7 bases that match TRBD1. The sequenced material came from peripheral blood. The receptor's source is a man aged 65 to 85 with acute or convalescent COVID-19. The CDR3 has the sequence CASRGRDTEAFF. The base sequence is TGTGCCTCGAGGGGGCGGGACACTGAAGCTTTCTTT.